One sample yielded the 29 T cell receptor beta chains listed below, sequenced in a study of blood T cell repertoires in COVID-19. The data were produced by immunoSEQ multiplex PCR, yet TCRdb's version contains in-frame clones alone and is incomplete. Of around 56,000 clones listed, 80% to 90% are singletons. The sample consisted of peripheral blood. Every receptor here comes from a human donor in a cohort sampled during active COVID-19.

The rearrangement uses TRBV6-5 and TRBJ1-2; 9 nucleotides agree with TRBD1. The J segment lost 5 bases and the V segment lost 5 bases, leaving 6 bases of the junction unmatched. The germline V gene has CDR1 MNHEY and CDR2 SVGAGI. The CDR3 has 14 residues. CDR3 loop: CASSRDRDNYGYTF. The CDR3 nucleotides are TGTGCCAGCAGTAGGGACAGGGATAATTATGGCTACACCTTC.

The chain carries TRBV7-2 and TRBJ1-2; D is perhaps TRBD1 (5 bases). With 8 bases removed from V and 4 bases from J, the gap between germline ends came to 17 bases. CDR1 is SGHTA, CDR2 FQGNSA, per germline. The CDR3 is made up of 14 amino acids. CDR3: CASDRPGSAYGYTF. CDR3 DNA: TGTGCCAGCGACCGACCAGGGTCGGCCTATGGCTACACCTTC.

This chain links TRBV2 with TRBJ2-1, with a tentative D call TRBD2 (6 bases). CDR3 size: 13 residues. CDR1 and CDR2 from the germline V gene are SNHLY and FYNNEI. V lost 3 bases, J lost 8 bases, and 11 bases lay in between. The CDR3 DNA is TGTGCCAGCAGTGACCCGGAGGGGCATGAGCAGTTCTTC. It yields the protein CASSDPEGHEQFF.

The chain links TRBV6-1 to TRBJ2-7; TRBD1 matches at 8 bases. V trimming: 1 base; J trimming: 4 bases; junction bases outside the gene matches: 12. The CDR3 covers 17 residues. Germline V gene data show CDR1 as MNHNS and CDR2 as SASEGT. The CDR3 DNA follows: TGTGCCAGCAGTGAAGTGGGTAGGACAGGGCCATATTACGAGCAGTACTTC. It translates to CASSEVGRTGPYYEQYF.

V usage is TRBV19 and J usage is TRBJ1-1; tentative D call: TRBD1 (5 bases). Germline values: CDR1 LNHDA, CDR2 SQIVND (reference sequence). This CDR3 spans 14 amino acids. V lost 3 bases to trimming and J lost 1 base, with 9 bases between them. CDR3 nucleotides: TGTGCCAGTAGTATGGGAACAGGGAACACTGAAGCTTTCTTT. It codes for CASSMGTGNTEAFF.

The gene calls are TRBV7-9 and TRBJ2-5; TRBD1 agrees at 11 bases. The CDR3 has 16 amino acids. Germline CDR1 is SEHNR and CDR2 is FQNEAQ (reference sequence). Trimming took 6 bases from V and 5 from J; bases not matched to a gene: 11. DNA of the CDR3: TGTGCCAGCAGGTACCGGACAGGGGGCCGGACGGAGACCCAGTACTTC. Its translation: CASRYRTGGRTETQYF. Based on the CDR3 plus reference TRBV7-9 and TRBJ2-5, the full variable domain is DTGVSQNPRHKITKRGQNVTFRCDPISEHNRLYWYRQTLGQGPEFLTYFQNEAQLEKSRLLSDRFSAERPKGSFSTLEIQRTEQGDSAMYLCASRYRTGGRTETQYFGPGTRLLVL.

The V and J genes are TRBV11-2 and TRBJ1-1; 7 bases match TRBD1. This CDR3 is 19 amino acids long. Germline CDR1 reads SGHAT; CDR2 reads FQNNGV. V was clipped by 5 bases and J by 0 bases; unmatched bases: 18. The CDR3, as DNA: TGTGCCAGCAGCCGTGTTGAGGGCAGGGGGGTTTACATGAACACTGAAGCTTTCTTT. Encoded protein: CASSRVEGRGVYMNTEAFF.

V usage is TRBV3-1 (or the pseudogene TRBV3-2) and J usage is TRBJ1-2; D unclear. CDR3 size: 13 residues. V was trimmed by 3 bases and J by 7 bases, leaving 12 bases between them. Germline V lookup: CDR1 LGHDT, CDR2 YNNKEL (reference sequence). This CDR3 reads CASSQEGHAGYTF. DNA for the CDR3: TGTGCCAGCAGCCAGGAGGGTCACGCTGGCTACACCTTC.

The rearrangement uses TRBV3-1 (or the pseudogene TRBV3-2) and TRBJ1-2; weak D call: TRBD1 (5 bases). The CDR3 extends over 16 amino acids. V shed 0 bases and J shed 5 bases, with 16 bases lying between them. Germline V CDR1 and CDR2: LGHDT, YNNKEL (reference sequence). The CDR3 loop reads CASSQETAGIGYGYTF. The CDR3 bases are TGTGCCAGCAGCCAAGAGACAGCGGGGATTGGATATGGCTACACCTTC.

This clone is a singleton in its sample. In DNA, the CDR3 is TGCGCCAGCTGCGAGATAGCGGGGGGCCAGCAAGAGACCCAGTACTTC. This gives the protein CASCEIAGGQQETQYF. The chain recombines TRBV5-1 with TRBJ2-5, with 10 bases matching TRBD2. J was trimmed by 2 bases and V by 7 bases; bases with no gene match: 11. Germline lookup yields CDR1 SGHRS and CDR2 YFSETQ. This CDR3 region has 16 residues. Supplemented by reference TRBV5-1 and TRBJ2-5, the full variable domain reads KAGVTQTPRYLIKTRGQQVTLSCSPISGHRSVSWYQQTPGQGLQFLFEYFSETQRNKGNFPGRFSGRQFSNSRSEMNVSTLELGDSALYLCASCEIAGGQQETQYFGPGTRLLVL.

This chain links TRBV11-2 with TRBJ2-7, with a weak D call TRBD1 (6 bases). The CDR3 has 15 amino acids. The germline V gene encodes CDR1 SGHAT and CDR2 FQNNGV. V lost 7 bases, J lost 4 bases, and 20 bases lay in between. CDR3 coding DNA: TGTGCCAGCAACAACCCGGGACAACAACTTTACGAGCAGTACTTC. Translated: CASNNPGQQLYEQYF.

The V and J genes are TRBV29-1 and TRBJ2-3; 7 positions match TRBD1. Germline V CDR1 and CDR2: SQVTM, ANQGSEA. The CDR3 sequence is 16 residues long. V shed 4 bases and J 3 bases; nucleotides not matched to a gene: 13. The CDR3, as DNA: TGCAGCGTTGCGGTCCCCGACAGGGTGATAACAGATACGCAGTATTTT. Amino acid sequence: CSVAVPDRVITDTQYF.

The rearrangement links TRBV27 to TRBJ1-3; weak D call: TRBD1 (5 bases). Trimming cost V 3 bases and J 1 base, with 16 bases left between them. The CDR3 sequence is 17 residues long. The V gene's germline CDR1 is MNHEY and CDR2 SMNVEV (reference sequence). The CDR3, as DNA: TGTGCCAGCAGTTTTTCCCACAGGTCTACTTCTGGAAACACCATATATTTT. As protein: CASSFSHRSTSGNTIYF.

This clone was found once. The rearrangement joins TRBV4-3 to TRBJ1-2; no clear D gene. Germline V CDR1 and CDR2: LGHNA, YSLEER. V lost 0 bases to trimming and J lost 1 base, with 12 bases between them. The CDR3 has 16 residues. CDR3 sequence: CASSQDEGGINYGYTF. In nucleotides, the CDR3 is TGCGCCAGCAGCCAAGATGAGGGCGGGATTAACTATGGCTACACCTTC.

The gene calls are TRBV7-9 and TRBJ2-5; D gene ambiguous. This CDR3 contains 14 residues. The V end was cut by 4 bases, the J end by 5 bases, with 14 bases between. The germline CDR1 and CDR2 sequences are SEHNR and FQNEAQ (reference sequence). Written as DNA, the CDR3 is TGTGCCAGCAGCTCCTACAGTATCCTGGAGACCCAGTACTTC. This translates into CASSSYSILETQYF.

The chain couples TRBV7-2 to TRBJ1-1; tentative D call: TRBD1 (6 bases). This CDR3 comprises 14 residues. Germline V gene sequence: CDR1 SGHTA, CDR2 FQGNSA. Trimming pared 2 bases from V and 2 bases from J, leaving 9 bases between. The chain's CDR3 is CASSLQQGNTEAFF. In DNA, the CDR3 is TGTGCCAGCAGCTTACAACAGGGCAACACTGAAGCTTTCTTT.

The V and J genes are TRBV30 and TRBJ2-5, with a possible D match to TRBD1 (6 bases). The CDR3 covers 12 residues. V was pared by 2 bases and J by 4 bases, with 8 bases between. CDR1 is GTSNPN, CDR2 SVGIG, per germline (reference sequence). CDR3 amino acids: CAWSPRGETQYF. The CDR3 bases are TGTGCCTGGAGTCCCAGGGGAGAGACCCAGTACTTC.

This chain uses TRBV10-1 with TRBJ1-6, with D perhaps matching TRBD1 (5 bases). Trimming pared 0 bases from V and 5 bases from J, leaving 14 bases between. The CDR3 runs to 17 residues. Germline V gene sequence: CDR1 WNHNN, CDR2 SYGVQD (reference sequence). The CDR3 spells CASSESGRVGHNSPLHF. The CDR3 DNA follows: TGCGCCAGCAGTGAGTCGGGGAGGGTGGGACATAATTCACCCCTCCACTTT.

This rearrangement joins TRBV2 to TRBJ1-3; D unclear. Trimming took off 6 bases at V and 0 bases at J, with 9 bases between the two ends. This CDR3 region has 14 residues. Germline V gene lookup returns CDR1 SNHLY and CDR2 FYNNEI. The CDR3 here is CASRPLFSGNTIYF. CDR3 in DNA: TGTGCCAGCAGGCCACTATTCTCTGGAAACACCATATATTTT.

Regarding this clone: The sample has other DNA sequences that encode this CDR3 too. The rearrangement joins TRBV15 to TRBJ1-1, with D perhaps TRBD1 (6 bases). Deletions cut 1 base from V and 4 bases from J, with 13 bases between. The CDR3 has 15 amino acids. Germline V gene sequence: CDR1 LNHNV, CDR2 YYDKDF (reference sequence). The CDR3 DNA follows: TGTGCCACCAGCAGAGTCGGGGGGGCCGGCACTGAAGCTTTCTTT. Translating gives CATSRVGGAGTEAFF.

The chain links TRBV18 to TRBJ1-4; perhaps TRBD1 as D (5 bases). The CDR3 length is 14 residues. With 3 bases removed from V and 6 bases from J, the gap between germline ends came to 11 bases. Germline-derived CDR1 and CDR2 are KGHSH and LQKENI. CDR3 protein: CASSPPGGHEKLFF. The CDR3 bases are TGTGCCAGCTCACCGCCCGGGGGTCATGAAAAACTGTTTTTT. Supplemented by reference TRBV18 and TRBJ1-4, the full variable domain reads NAGVMQNPRHLVRRRGQEARLRCSPMKGHSHVYWYRQLPEEGLKFMVYLQKENIIDESGMPKERFSAEFPKEGPSILRIQQVVRGDSAAYFCASSPPGGHEKLFFGSGTQLSVL.

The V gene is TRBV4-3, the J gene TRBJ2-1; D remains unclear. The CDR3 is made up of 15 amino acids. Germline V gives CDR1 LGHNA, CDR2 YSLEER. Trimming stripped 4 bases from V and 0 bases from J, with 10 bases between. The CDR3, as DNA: TGCGCCAGCAGCCGAGAAATGAGCTCCTACAATGAGCAGTTCTTC. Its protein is CASSREMSSYNEQFF.

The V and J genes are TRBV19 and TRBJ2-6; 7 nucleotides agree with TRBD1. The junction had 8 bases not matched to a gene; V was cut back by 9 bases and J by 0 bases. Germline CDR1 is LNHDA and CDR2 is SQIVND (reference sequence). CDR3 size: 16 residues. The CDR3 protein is CASRDSSSSGANVLTF. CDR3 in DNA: TGTGCCAGCCGGGACAGTTCAAGCTCTGGGGCCAACGTCCTGACTTTC.

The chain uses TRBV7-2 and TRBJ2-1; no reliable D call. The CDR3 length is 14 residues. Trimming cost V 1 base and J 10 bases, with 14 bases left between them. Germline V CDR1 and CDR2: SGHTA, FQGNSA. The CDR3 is CASSLDILVGEQFF. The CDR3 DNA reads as TGTGCCAGCAGCTTAGATATTTTGGTGGGCGAGCAGTTCTTC. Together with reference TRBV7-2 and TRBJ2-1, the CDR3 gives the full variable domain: GAGVSQSPSNKVTEKGKDVELRCDPISGHTALYWYRQSLGQGLEFLIYFQGNSAPDKSGLPSDRFSAERTGGSVSTLTIQRTQQEDSAVYLCASSLDILVGEQFFGPGTRLTVL.

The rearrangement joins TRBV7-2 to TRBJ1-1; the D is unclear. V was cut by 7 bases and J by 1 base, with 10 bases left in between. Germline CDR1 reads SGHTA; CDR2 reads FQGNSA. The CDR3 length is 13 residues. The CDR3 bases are TGTGCCAGCACACAACAGCCGAACACTGAAGCTTTCTTT. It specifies CASTQQPNTEAFF.

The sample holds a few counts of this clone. CDR3 DNA: TGTGCCAGCAGCCGTGGACAGTCCCCCTACGAGCAGTACTTC. This encodes CASSRGQSPYEQYF. The rearrangement links TRBV7-8 to TRBJ2-7; possibly TRBD1 for D (6 bases). Germline V CDR1 and CDR2: SGHVS, FQNEAQ. The germline V and J ends were trimmed by 5 bases and 2 bases, with 13 bases remaining between them. The CDR3 is 14 residues long.

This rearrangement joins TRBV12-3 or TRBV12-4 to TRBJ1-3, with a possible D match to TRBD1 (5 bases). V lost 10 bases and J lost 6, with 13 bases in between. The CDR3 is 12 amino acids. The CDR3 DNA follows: TGTGCCACAGCAGGGAACGCAAACACCATATATTTT. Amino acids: CATAGNANTIYF.

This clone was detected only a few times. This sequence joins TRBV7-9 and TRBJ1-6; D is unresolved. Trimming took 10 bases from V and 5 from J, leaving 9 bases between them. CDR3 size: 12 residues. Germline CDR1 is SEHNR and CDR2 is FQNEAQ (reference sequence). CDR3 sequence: CAISNNNSPLHF. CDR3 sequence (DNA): TGTGCCATATCAAACAATAATTCACCCCTCCACTTT.

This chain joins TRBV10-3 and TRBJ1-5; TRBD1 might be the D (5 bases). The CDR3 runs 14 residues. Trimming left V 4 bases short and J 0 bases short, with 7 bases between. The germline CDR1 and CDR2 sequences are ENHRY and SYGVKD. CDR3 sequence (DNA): TGTGCCATCAGTGGACAGCATAGCAATCAGCCCCAGCATTTT. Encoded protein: CAISGQHSNQPQHF.